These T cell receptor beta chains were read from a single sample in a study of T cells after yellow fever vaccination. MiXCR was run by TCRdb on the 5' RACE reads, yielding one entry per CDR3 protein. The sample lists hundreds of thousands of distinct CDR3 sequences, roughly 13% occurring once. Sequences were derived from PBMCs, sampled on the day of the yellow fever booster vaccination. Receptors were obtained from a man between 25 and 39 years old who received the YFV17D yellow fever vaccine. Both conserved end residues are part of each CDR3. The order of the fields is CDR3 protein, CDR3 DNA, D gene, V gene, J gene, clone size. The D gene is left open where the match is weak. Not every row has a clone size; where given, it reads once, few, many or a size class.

cdr3_aa: CASSLEGYEQFF; cdr3_nt: TGTGCCAGCAGCTTAGAAGGCTATGAGCAGTTCTTC; d_call: -; v_call: TRBV7-9; j_call: TRBJ2-1; clone_size: -
cdr3_aa: CASTNDRGSPLHF; cdr3_nt: TGTGCCAGCACTAACGACAGGGGCTCACCCCTCCACTTT; d_call: TRBD1; v_call: TRBV9; j_call: TRBJ1-6; clone_size: -
cdr3_aa: CSEASSSYNEQFF; cdr3_nt: TGCAGTGAAGCGTCCAGCTCCTACAATGAGCAGTTCTTC; d_call: -; v_call: TRBV20-1; j_call: TRBJ2-1; clone_size: few
cdr3_aa: CASSQLEVGTEAFF; cdr3_nt: TGCGCCAGCAGCCAACTAGAGGTGGGAACTGAAGCTTTCTTT; d_call: -; v_call: TRBV4-3; j_call: TRBJ1-1; clone_size: many
cdr3_aa: CASSTHLGGAKNIQYF; cdr3_nt: TGCGCCAGCAGCACCCACCTCGGGGGAGCCAAAAACATTCAGTACTTC; d_call: -; v_call: TRBV5-1; j_call: TRBJ2-4; clone_size: few
cdr3_aa: CASSLWVARSPLHF; cdr3_nt: TGTGCCAGCAGCTTGTGGGTAGCGAGATCACCCCTCCACTTT; d_call: -; v_call: TRBV5-6; j_call: TRBJ1-6; clone_size: -
cdr3_aa: CASSLGQAPYEQYF; cdr3_nt: TGTGCCAGCAGCTTAGGTCAAGCCCCCTACGAGCAGTACTTC; d_call: -; v_call: TRBV7-2; j_call: TRBJ2-7; clone_size: -
cdr3_aa: CASSVGAGLAGGDEQFF; cdr3_nt: TGTGCCAGCAGCGTCGGAGCCGGACTAGCGGGAGGGGATGAGCAGTTCTTC; d_call: TRBD2; v_call: TRBV9; j_call: TRBJ2-1; clone_size: few
cdr3_aa: CSAKLDSLHF; cdr3_nt: TGCAGTGCCAAGCTGGACAGCCTCCACTTT; d_call: -; v_call: TRBV20-1; j_call: TRBJ1-6; clone_size: few
cdr3_aa: CASRDTGRAGGKETQYF; cdr3_nt: TGCGCCAGCAGGGACACCGGGCGAGCGGGAGGCAAAGAGACCCAGTACTTC; d_call: TRBD2; v_call: TRBV10-2; j_call: TRBJ2-5; clone_size: -
cdr3_aa: CSASLVYNEQFF; cdr3_nt: TGCAGTGCTAGCCTAGTGTACAATGAGCAGTTCTTC; d_call: -; v_call: TRBV20-1; j_call: TRBJ2-1; clone_size: few
cdr3_aa: CASSWQGLPYEQYF; cdr3_nt: TGTGCCAGCAGTTGGCAGGGACTACCCTACGAGCAGTACTTC; d_call: TRBD2; v_call: TRBV6-2/TRBV6-3; j_call: TRBJ2-7; clone_size: -
cdr3_aa: CASSRDGNYGYTF; cdr3_nt: TGTGCCAGCAGCCGGGACGGCAACTATGGCTACACCTTC; d_call: -; v_call: TRBV12-3/TRBV12-4; j_call: TRBJ1-2; clone_size: many
cdr3_aa: CASSFGLEYEQYF; cdr3_nt: TGCGCCAGCAGCTTTGGTCTAGAATACGAGCAGTACTTC; d_call: -; v_call: TRBV5-1; j_call: TRBJ2-7; clone_size: -
cdr3_aa: CASSYRGGVAGELFF; cdr3_nt: TGTGCCAGCAGTTACAGGGGCGGAGTGGCCGGGGAGCTGTTTTTT; d_call: -; v_call: TRBV6-2/TRBV6-3; j_call: TRBJ2-2; clone_size: many
cdr3_aa: CASSRVSEQFF; cdr3_nt: TGCGCCAGCAGTCGAGTTAGTGAGCAGTTCTTC; d_call: -; v_call: TRBV5-1; j_call: TRBJ2-1; clone_size: -
cdr3_aa: CASSLTYRAHEQYF; cdr3_nt: TGTGCCAGCAGTTTGACCTACAGGGCCCACGAGCAGTACTTC; d_call: -; v_call: TRBV27; j_call: TRBJ2-7; clone_size: few
cdr3_aa: CASSFKRERTYEQYF; cdr3_nt: TGTGCCAGCAGTTTCAAGCGGGAGCGTACCTACGAGCAGTACTTC; d_call: TRBD2; v_call: TRBV12-3/TRBV12-4; j_call: TRBJ2-7; clone_size: few
cdr3_aa: CASSLVYLTENTEAFF; cdr3_nt: TGTGCCAGCAGTTTAGTTTATCTGACTGAGAACACTGAAGCTTTCTTT; d_call: -; v_call: TRBV27; j_call: TRBJ1-1; clone_size: -
cdr3_aa: CASSFGGGSNSPLHF; cdr3_nt: TGTGCCAGCAGTTTTGGAGGGGGTAGTAATTCACCCCTCCACTTT; d_call: -; v_call: TRBV12-3/TRBV12-4; j_call: TRBJ1-6; clone_size: few
cdr3_aa: CASSLEPAGTGELFF; cdr3_nt: TGCGCCAGCAGCTTGGAGCCGGCAGGGACCGGGGAGCTGTTTTTT; d_call: -; v_call: TRBV5-1; j_call: TRBJ2-2; clone_size: -
cdr3_aa: CASTSGDRLQTKTFDNEQFF; cdr3_nt: TGTGCCAGCACCTCGGGGGATAGATTGCAGACGAAGACCTTCGACAATGAGCAGTTCTTC; d_call: -; v_call: TRBV9; j_call: TRBJ2-1; clone_size: few
cdr3_aa: CASSEGRGYIDTQYF; cdr3_nt: TGTGCCAGCAGTGAAGGGAGAGGGTATATCGATACGCAGTATTTT; d_call: -; v_call: TRBV6-4; j_call: TRBJ2-3; clone_size: -
cdr3_aa: CASSLGTGPQETQYF; cdr3_nt: TGCGCCAGCAGCTTGGGGACAGGGCCGCAAGAGACCCAGTACTTC; d_call: TRBD1; v_call: TRBV5-1; j_call: TRBJ2-5; clone_size: few
cdr3_aa: CAWSGTGGVGGYTF; cdr3_nt: TGTGCCTGGAGTGGAACAGGGGGCGTCGGTGGCTACACCTTC; d_call: TRBD1; v_call: TRBV30; j_call: TRBJ1-2; clone_size: few
cdr3_aa: CAIGGQPGPPLHF; cdr3_nt: TGTGCCATCGGGGGACAGCCAGGGCCCCCCCTCCACTTT; d_call: TRBD1; v_call: TRBV10-3; j_call: TRBJ1-6; clone_size: -
cdr3_aa: CASSFYGANQPQHF; cdr3_nt: TGTGCCAGCAGCTTTTACGGGGCCAATCAGCCCCAGCATTTT; d_call: -; v_call: TRBV7-2; j_call: TRBJ1-5; clone_size: few
cdr3_aa: CASSLVGTNKETQYF; cdr3_nt: TGTGCCAGCAGCTTAGTTGGGACGAACAAAGAGACCCAGTACTTC; d_call: -; v_call: TRBV7-2; j_call: TRBJ2-5; clone_size: -
cdr3_aa: CASSVGAPGGPYEQYF; cdr3_nt: TGTGCCAGCAGCGTAGGTGCCCCGGGAGGGCCCTACGAGCAGTACTTC; d_call: TRBD2; v_call: TRBV9; j_call: TRBJ2-7; clone_size: many
cdr3_aa: CASRPSGSSADTQYF; cdr3_nt: TGTGCCAGCAGGCCTAGCGGGAGTAGCGCAGATACGCAGTATTTT; d_call: TRBD2; v_call: TRBV6-2/TRBV6-3; j_call: TRBJ2-3; clone_size: few
cdr3_aa: CASSLEPGGVNQPQHF; cdr3_nt: TGTGCCAGCAGCTTAGAACCAGGGGGTGTTAATCAGCCCCAGCATTTT; d_call: TRBD1; v_call: TRBV7-2; j_call: TRBJ1-5; clone_size: -
cdr3_aa: CASSQVGRSRIDEQFF; cdr3_nt: TGTGCCAGCAGCCAAGTGGGCAGGTCACGTATCGATGAGCAGTTCTTC; d_call: -; v_call: TRBV14; j_call: TRBJ2-1; clone_size: -
cdr3_aa: CASSDSGTPVEQYF; cdr3_nt: TGTGCCAGCAGTGATTCCGGGACACCGGTTGAGCAGTACTTC; d_call: -; v_call: TRBV25-1; j_call: TRBJ2-7; clone_size: -
cdr3_aa: CSSTRDPESGYGYTF; cdr3_nt: TGCAGCTCCACCCGGGACCCAGAGTCGGGCTATGGCTACACCTTC; d_call: -; v_call: TRBV20-1; j_call: TRBJ1-2; clone_size: -
cdr3_aa: CASRPSGSADTQYF; cdr3_nt: TGCGCCAGTAGACCCAGCGGGAGCGCAGATACGCAGTATTTT; d_call: TRBD2; v_call: TRBV5-1; j_call: TRBJ2-3; clone_size: many
cdr3_aa: CASSQEGGRRRDTEAFF; cdr3_nt: TGCGCCAGCAGCCAAGAGGGGGGGAGGAGAAGAGACACTGAAGCTTTCTTT; d_call: -; v_call: TRBV4-3; j_call: TRBJ1-1; clone_size: -
cdr3_aa: CASTVIGGDTDTQYF; cdr3_nt: TGTGCCAGCACCGTCATTGGAGGGGACACAGATACGCAGTATTTT; d_call: -; v_call: TRBV6-2/TRBV6-3; j_call: TRBJ2-3; clone_size: many
cdr3_aa: CSPNARARWNTEAFF; cdr3_nt: TGCAGTCCTAACGCGAGGGCGCGTTGGAACACTGAAGCTTTCTTT; d_call: -; v_call: TRBV20-1; j_call: TRBJ1-1; clone_size: -
cdr3_aa: CASSQRDTQETQYF; cdr3_nt: TGCGCCAGCAGCCAAAGGGACACCCAAGAGACCCAGTACTTC; d_call: -; v_call: TRBV5-1; j_call: TRBJ2-5; clone_size: -
cdr3_aa: CASTIQRETQYF; cdr3_nt: TGTGCCAGCACTATTCAGCGGGAGACCCAGTACTTC; d_call: -; v_call: TRBV2; j_call: TRBJ2-5; clone_size: -
cdr3_aa: CATSANRDADTQYF; cdr3_nt: TGTGCCACCAGTGCCAATAGGGACGCGGATACGCAGTATTTT; d_call: -; v_call: TRBV24-1; j_call: TRBJ2-3; clone_size: -
cdr3_aa: CASSKDRGRETQYF; cdr3_nt: TGTGCCAGCAGCAAGGACAGGGGTAGGGAGACCCAGTACTTC; d_call: TRBD1; v_call: TRBV7-6; j_call: TRBJ2-5; clone_size: many
cdr3_aa: CARGGGLGAIRGETQYF; cdr3_nt: TGTGCCAGGGGGGGCGGGTTAGGGGCAATAAGAGGAGAGACCCAGTACTTC; d_call: -; v_call: TRBV6-1; j_call: TRBJ2-5; clone_size: few
cdr3_aa: CASSNRDSVENEQFF; cdr3_nt: TGTGCCAGCAGCAATCGGGACAGTGTGGAGAATGAGCAGTTCTTC; d_call: TRBD1; v_call: TRBV9; j_call: TRBJ2-1; clone_size: many
cdr3_aa: CASSPELRNQPQHF; cdr3_nt: TGTGCCAGCAGTCCGGAGCTACGGAATCAGCCCCAGCATTTT; d_call: -; v_call: TRBV6-5; j_call: TRBJ1-5; clone_size: few
cdr3_aa: CASSQETGTGYHEQYF; cdr3_nt: TGCGCCAGCAGCCAAGAGACCGGGACAGGGTATCACGAGCAGTACTTC; d_call: TRBD1; v_call: TRBV4-3; j_call: TRBJ2-7; clone_size: -
cdr3_aa: CASSPTTSGPYNEQFF; cdr3_nt: TGTGCCAGCTCACCGACAACTAGCGGACCCTACAATGAGCAGTTCTTC; d_call: TRBD2; v_call: TRBV18; j_call: TRBJ2-1; clone_size: -
cdr3_aa: CASSPGHRDTGELFF; cdr3_nt: TGCGCCAGCAGCCCGGGACATAGGGACACCGGGGAGCTGTTTTTT; d_call: -; v_call: TRBV5-1; j_call: TRBJ2-2; clone_size: -
cdr3_aa: CSAEGDTNIQYF; cdr3_nt: TGCAGCGCCGAGGGGGATACGAACATTCAGTACTTC; d_call: -; v_call: TRBV29-1; j_call: TRBJ2-4; clone_size: -
cdr3_aa: CASTANYGYTF; cdr3_nt: TGTGCCAGCACGGCTAACTATGGCTACACCTTC; d_call: -; v_call: TRBV6-2/TRBV6-3; j_call: TRBJ1-2; clone_size: -
cdr3_aa: CASSVTGQAYNEQFF; cdr3_nt: TGTGCCAGCAGCGTAACGGGACAGGCTTACAATGAGCAGTTCTTC; d_call: TRBD1; v_call: TRBV7-2; j_call: TRBJ2-1; clone_size: few
cdr3_aa: CASSLESQGYTDGYTF; cdr3_nt: TGCGCCAGCAGCTTGGAATCGCAGGGATATACGGATGGCTACACCTTC; d_call: -; v_call: TRBV5-1; j_call: TRBJ1-2; clone_size: -